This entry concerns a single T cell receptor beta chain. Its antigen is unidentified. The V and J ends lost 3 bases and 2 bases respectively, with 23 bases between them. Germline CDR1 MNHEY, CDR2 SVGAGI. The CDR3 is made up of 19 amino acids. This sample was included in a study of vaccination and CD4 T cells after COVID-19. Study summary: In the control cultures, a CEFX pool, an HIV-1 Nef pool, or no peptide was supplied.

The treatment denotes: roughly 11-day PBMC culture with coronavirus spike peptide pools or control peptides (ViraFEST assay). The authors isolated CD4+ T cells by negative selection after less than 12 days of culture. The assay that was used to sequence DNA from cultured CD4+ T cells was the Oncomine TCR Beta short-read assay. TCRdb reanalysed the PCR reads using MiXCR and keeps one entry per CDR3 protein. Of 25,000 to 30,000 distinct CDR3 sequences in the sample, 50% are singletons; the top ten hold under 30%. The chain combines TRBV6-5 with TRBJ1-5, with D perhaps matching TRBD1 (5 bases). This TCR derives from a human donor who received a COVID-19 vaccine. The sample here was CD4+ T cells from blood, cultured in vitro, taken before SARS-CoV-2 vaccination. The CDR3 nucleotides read TGTGCCAGCAGTTATAAGGCGTCGACCGGGGGAGCTCGCAATCAGCCCCAGCATTTT. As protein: CASSYKASTGGARNQPQHF.